These T cell receptor beta chains were read from a single sample in a study of Ad26.COV2.S vaccination and SARS-CoV-2 variants. The assay was immunoSEQ multiplex PCR, and TCRdb's table has in-frame clones only and misses some. Among approximately 480,000 clones listed, around 85% were seen once. The source material was peripheral blood, sampled in a trial of Ad26.COV2.S vaccine versus placebo. The receptors come from a person aged 18-60 years who received the Ad26.COV2.S COVID-19 vaccine or a placebo. Each CDR3 is given with its conserved first and last residue. Each record gives: J gene, V gene, clone size, D gene, CDR3 DNA, CDR3 protein. D genes are given only for firm matches. Some rows mark clone size as missing; the rest say once, few, many or name a class of expanded clone.

J gene: TRBJ1-6
V gene: TRBV5-1
clone size: few
D gene: TRBD1
CDR3 DNA: TGCGCCAGCCAACTGGACAGGGCTAATTCACCCCTCCACTTT
CDR3 protein: CASQLDRANSPLHF

J gene: TRBJ2-7
V gene: TRBV11-2
clone size: NA
D gene: NA
CDR3 DNA: TGTGCCAGCAGGCCACAGGACCTGAACTCCTACGAGCAGTACTTC
CDR3 protein: CASRPQDLNSYEQYF

J gene: TRBJ2-2
V gene: TRBV27
clone size: NA
D gene: NA
CDR3 DNA: TGTGCCAGCGGCCAAAGTGGCACCGGGGAGCTGTTTTTT
CDR3 protein: CASGQSGTGELFF

J gene: TRBJ1-6
V gene: TRBV5-3
clone size: NA
D gene: NA
CDR3 DNA: TGTGCCAGAAGCAACCCCGGGGACACCTATAATTCACCCCTCCACTTT
CDR3 protein: CARSNPGDTYNSPLHF

J gene: TRBJ2-3
V gene: TRBV28
clone size: NA
D gene: TRBD2
CDR3 DNA: TGTGCCAGCAGTCACACCGGGACTAGTCGAGATACGCAGTATTTT
CDR3 protein: CASSHTGTSRDTQYF

J gene: TRBJ2-7
V gene: TRBV7-6
clone size: NA
D gene: NA
CDR3 DNA: TGTGCCAGCAGCTTAGCCCCAAGTTATGATAGCTCCTACGAGCAGTACTTC
CDR3 protein: CASSLAPSYDSSYEQYF

J gene: TRBJ2-7
V gene: TRBV6-1
clone size: NA
D gene: TRBD2
CDR3 DNA: TGTGCCATCCACGGGGGGGGACTAGCGGGAGGCGAGCAGTACTTC
CDR3 protein: CAIHGGGLAGGEQYF

J gene: TRBJ1-2
V gene: TRBV19
clone size: NA
D gene: NA
CDR3 DNA: TGTGCCAGTAGCCCAATGAGTATCCCCTCCTATGGCTACACCTTC
CDR3 protein: CASSPMSIPSYGYTF

J gene: TRBJ2-1
V gene: TRBV11-3
clone size: NA
D gene: NA
CDR3 DNA: TGTGCCAGCAGCTTAGGGCGCAAGGACAATGAGCAGTTCTTC
CDR3 protein: CASSLGRKDNEQFF

J gene: TRBJ1-2
V gene: TRBV5-1
clone size: few
D gene: TRBD1
CDR3 DNA: TGCGCCAGCAGCCCCGACGGACAGGCGGGCACCTTC
CDR3 protein: CASSPDGQAGTF

J gene: TRBJ2-4
V gene: TRBV29-1
clone size: NA
D gene: TRBD2
CDR3 DNA: TGCAGCGTACGGGGGGGAGCCAAAAACATTCAGTACTTC
CDR3 protein: CSVRGGAKNIQYF

J gene: TRBJ2-7
V gene: TRBV10-3
clone size: NA
D gene: NA
CDR3 DNA: TGTGCCATCAGGGCTTTCGGTTCGTACGAGCAGTACTTC
CDR3 protein: CAIRAFGSYEQYF

J gene: TRBJ2-2
V gene: TRBV5-1
clone size: NA
D gene: NA
CDR3 DNA: TGCGCCAGCCAGGATGGAGGGGCGAACACCGGGGAGCTGTTTTTT
CDR3 protein: CASQDGGANTGELFF

J gene: TRBJ2-7
V gene: TRBV19
clone size: NA
D gene: TRBD1
CDR3 DNA: TGTGCCAGTAGTAGTGACAGGGGTGATCCCTACGAGCAGTACTTC
CDR3 protein: CASSSDRGDPYEQYF

J gene: TRBJ2-7
V gene: TRBV28
clone size: NA
D gene: TRBD1
CDR3 DNA: TGTGCCAGCAGTTCCACACGGACAGGACCCGAGCAGTACTTC
CDR3 protein: CASSSTRTGPEQYF

J gene: TRBJ1-6
V gene: TRBV7-9
clone size: NA
D gene: TRBD1
CDR3 DNA: TGTGCCAGCAGCGGTGGGACAGGGCGAGACAATTCACCCCTCCACTTT
CDR3 protein: CASSGGTGRDNSPLHF

J gene: TRBJ1-2
V gene: TRBV7-2
clone size: NA
D gene: NA
CDR3 DNA: TGTGCCAGCAGCTTAACCCTTAACTATGGCTACACCTTC
CDR3 protein: CASSLTLNYGYTF

J gene: TRBJ1-4
V gene: TRBV27
clone size: NA
D gene: NA
CDR3 DNA: TGTGCCAGCAGTTCCCTCCTTTACAGGGAAGGGGCTAATGAAAAACTGTTTTTT
CDR3 protein: CASSSLLYREGANEKLFF

J gene: TRBJ1-2
V gene: TRBV6-2/TRBV6-3
clone size: NA
D gene: NA
CDR3 DNA: TGTGCCAGCAGTACCGGGACCCCAGGAGGCTACACCTTC
CDR3 protein: CASSTGTPGGYTF

J gene: TRBJ2-1
V gene: TRBV25-1
clone size: NA
D gene: NA
CDR3 DNA: TGTGCCAGCAGTCACTACAATGAGCAGTTCTTC
CDR3 protein: CASSHYNEQFF

J gene: TRBJ1-2
V gene: TRBV4-3
clone size: NA
D gene: NA
CDR3 DNA: TGCGCCAGCAGCCAAGATACCGGGAACTATGGCTACACCTTC
CDR3 protein: CASSQDTGNYGYTF

J gene: TRBJ1-1
V gene: TRBV7-2
clone size: NA
D gene: NA
CDR3 DNA: TGTGCCAGCAGCTCCATCTCCGGGGGGTTAGGACAGCCAAGCACTGAAGCTTTCTTT
CDR3 protein: CASSSISGGLGQPSTEAFF

J gene: TRBJ2-3
V gene: TRBV19
clone size: NA
D gene: TRBD2
CDR3 DNA: TGTGCCAGTAGTTCGGCGGGAGCCGGGTCAGATACGCAGTATTTT
CDR3 protein: CASSSAGAGSDTQYF

J gene: TRBJ1-6
V gene: TRBV5-4
clone size: NA
D gene: NA
CDR3 DNA: TGTGCCAGCAGCTTGTCGGTACAGTATAATTCACCCCTCCACTTT
CDR3 protein: CASSLSVQYNSPLHF

J gene: TRBJ1-2
V gene: TRBV7-9
clone size: NA
D gene: TRBD1
CDR3 DNA: TGTGCCAGCAGCTTAGTGGAGGGGGCAGGTGGCTACACCTTC
CDR3 protein: CASSLVEGAGGYTF

J gene: TRBJ2-1
V gene: TRBV6-8
clone size: once
D gene: NA
CDR3 DNA: TGTGCCAGCGGGCCTAAGAGAATCCCCTACAATGAGCAGTTCTTC
CDR3 protein: CASGPKRIPYNEQFF

J gene: TRBJ2-7
V gene: TRBV10-3
clone size: NA
D gene: NA
CDR3 DNA: TGTGCCATCAGTGAATACAGGGTTTCTAGTAATAAAGGCTACGAGCAGTACTTC
CDR3 protein: CAISEYRVSSNKGYEQYF

J gene: TRBJ2-3
V gene: TRBV6-5
clone size: NA
D gene: NA
CDR3 DNA: TGTGCCAGCAGTTACCTCGGGGAATCGACAGATACGCAGTATTTT
CDR3 protein: CASSYLGESTDTQYF

J gene: TRBJ1-1
V gene: TRBV2
clone size: NA
D gene: TRBD1
CDR3 DNA: TGTGCCCAGGGACAGGGGGGAACTGAAGCTTTCTTT
CDR3 protein: CAQGQGGTEAFF

J gene: TRBJ1-6
V gene: TRBV7-3
clone size: NA
D gene: NA
CDR3 DNA: TGTGCCAGCAGCTTGCGCTATAATTCACCCCTCCACTTT
CDR3 protein: CASSLRYNSPLHF

J gene: TRBJ1-1
V gene: TRBV28
clone size: NA
D gene: TRBD1
CDR3 DNA: TGTGCCAGCAGTCCCCCAACAGGGGTGCCTGAAGCTTTCTTT
CDR3 protein: CASSPPTGVPEAFF

J gene: TRBJ2-3
V gene: TRBV3-1/TRBV3-2
clone size: NA
D gene: TRBD2
CDR3 DNA: TGTGCCAGCAGCCCCAGACTAGCGGGAGCCGATACGCAGTATTTT
CDR3 protein: CASSPRLAGADTQYF

J gene: TRBJ1-5
V gene: TRBV6-1
clone size: NA
D gene: TRBD1
CDR3 DNA: TGTGCCAGCAGTGAAGTGGAGGGGGCAAAGCAGCCCCAGCATTTT
CDR3 protein: CASSEVEGAKQPQHF

J gene: TRBJ2-7
V gene: TRBV19
clone size: NA
D gene: TRBD2
CDR3 DNA: TGTGCCAGTAGTTTCCAGCGGGACTCCTACGAGCAGTACTTC
CDR3 protein: CASSFQRDSYEQYF

J gene: TRBJ1-2
V gene: TRBV5-6
clone size: NA
D gene: NA
CDR3 DNA: TGTGCCAGCAGCACCTGGGGGACATCCAACTATGGCTACACCTTC
CDR3 protein: CASSTWGTSNYGYTF

J gene: TRBJ2-3
V gene: TRBV19
clone size: NA
D gene: NA
CDR3 DNA: TGTGCCAGTCGGGACCCTCCCACAGATACGCAGTATTTT
CDR3 protein: CASRDPPTDTQYF

J gene: TRBJ2-7
V gene: TRBV3-1/TRBV3-2
clone size: NA
D gene: TRBD2
CDR3 DNA: TGTGCCAGCAGCCCGCGGCGGGGGGACGAGCAGTACTTC
CDR3 protein: CASSPRRGDEQYF

J gene: TRBJ2-3
V gene: TRBV5-1
clone size: NA
D gene: NA
CDR3 DNA: TGCGCCAGCAGCCGCCCAGAGGTCCGCACAGATACGCAGTATTTT
CDR3 protein: CASSRPEVRTDTQYF

J gene: TRBJ2-2
V gene: TRBV24-1
clone size: NA
D gene: NA
CDR3 DNA: TGTGCCACCAGCGTATCCGGGACCGGGGAGCTGTTTTTT
CDR3 protein: CATSVSGTGELFF

J gene: TRBJ2-7
V gene: TRBV6-5
clone size: NA
D gene: NA
CDR3 DNA: TGTGCCAGCAGTCCCGGAGATGGGACCTACGAGCAGTACTTC
CDR3 protein: CASSPGDGTYEQYF

J gene: TRBJ1-1
V gene: TRBV7-6
clone size: NA
D gene: NA
CDR3 DNA: TGTGCCAGCAGTCCCGGGACACTAAACACTGAAGCTTTCTTT
CDR3 protein: CASSPGTLNTEAFF

J gene: TRBJ2-1
V gene: TRBV7-2
clone size: NA
D gene: TRBD2
CDR3 DNA: TGTGCCAGCAGCCGTACTAGCGGGAGGGCCCATGGGTATGAGCAGTTCTTC
CDR3 protein: CASSRTSGRAHGYEQFF

J gene: TRBJ2-2
V gene: TRBV5-1
clone size: few
D gene: TRBD2
CDR3 DNA: TGCGCCAGCAGCAGCGGGGTCGGCACCGGGGAGCTGTTTTTT
CDR3 protein: CASSSGVGTGELFF

J gene: TRBJ2-6
V gene: TRBV12-3/TRBV12-4
clone size: NA
D gene: NA
CDR3 DNA: TGTGCCAGCAGCCCCTCTGGGGCCAACGTCCTGACTTTC
CDR3 protein: CASSPSGANVLTF

J gene: TRBJ2-1
V gene: TRBV19
clone size: NA
D gene: TRBD2
CDR3 DNA: TGTGCCAGTAGTACTCGGGCGGGAGGTAGGGATGAGCAGTTCTTC
CDR3 protein: CASSTRAGGRDEQFF

J gene: TRBJ1-5
V gene: TRBV6-2/TRBV6-3
clone size: few
D gene: NA
CDR3 DNA: TGTGCCAGCAGTCACCGGGACCTCCCGTCGGGGCCCCAGCATTTT
CDR3 protein: CASSHRDLPSGPQHF

J gene: TRBJ1-5
V gene: TRBV28
clone size: NA
D gene: NA
CDR3 DNA: TGTGCCAGCACCGGGGGGGGCAATCAGCCCCAGCATTTT
CDR3 protein: CASTGGGNQPQHF

J gene: TRBJ1-3
V gene: TRBV29-1
clone size: NA
D gene: TRBD1
CDR3 DNA: TGCAGCGTAGCGGGACAGTTCGGCTCTGGAAACACCATATATTTT
CDR3 protein: CSVAGQFGSGNTIYF

J gene: TRBJ2-5
V gene: TRBV21-1
clone size: NA
D gene: NA
CDR3 DNA: TGTGCCAGCAGCCCCGGGACTAGAGGAAGTCAAGAGACCCAGTACTTC
CDR3 protein: CASSPGTRGSQETQYF

J gene: TRBJ2-3
V gene: TRBV7-2
clone size: NA
D gene: NA
CDR3 DNA: TGTGCCAGCAGCAACGGCCGAACTAGGGCAGATACGCAGTATTTT
CDR3 protein: CASSNGRTRADTQYF